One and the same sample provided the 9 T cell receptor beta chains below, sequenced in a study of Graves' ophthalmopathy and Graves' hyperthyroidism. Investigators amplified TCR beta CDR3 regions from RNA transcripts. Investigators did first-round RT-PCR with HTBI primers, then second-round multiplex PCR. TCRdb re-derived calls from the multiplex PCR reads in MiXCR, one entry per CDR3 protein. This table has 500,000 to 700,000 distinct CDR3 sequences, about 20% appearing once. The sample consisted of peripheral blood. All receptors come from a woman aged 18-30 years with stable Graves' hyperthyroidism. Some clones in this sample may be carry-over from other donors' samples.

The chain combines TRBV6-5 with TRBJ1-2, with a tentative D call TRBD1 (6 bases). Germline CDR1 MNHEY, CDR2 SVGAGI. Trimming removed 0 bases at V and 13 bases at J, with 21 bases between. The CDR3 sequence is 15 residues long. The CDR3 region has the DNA TGTGCCAGCAGTTACTCGGCAACAGGGTTTAAAGGAGGCACCTTC. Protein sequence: CASSYSATGFKGGTF.

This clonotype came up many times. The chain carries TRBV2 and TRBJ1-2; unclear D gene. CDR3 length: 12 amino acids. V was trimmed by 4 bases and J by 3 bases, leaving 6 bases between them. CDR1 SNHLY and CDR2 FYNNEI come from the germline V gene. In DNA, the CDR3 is TGTGCCAGCAGTGGCGGGGACTATGGCTACACCTTC. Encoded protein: CASSGGDYGYTF.

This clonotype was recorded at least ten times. The chain's CDR3 is CASSVRGDYGYTF. The CDR3 nucleotides are TGTGCCAGCAGTGTCAGGGGGGACTATGGCTACACCTTC. The chain uses TRBV2 and TRBJ1-2; 7 bases line up with TRBD1. In germline, CDR1 is SNHLY, CDR2 FYNNEI. V lost 4 bases, J lost 3 bases, and 2 bases stayed unmatched. The CDR3 has 13 residues.

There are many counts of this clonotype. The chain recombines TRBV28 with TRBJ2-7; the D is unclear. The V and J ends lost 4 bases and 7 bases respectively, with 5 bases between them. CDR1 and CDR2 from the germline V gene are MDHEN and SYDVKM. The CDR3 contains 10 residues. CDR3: CASSSREQYF. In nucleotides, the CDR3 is TGTGCCAGCAGTTCTAGAGAGCAGTACTTC.

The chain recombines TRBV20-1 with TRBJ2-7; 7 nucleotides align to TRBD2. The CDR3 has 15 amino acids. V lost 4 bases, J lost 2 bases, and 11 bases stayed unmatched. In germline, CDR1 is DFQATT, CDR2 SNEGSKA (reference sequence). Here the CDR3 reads CSAIHDGRPPYEQYF. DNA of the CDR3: TGCAGTGCTATACACGACGGGAGGCCCCCCTACGAGCAGTACTTC.

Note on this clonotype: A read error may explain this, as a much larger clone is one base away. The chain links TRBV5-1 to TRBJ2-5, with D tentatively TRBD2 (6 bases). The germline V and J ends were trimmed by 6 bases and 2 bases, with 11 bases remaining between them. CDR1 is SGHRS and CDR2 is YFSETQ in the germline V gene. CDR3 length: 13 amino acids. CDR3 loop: CASKEGAQETQYF. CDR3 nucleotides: TGCGCCAGCAAGGAGGGTGCGCAAGAGACCCAGTACTTC.

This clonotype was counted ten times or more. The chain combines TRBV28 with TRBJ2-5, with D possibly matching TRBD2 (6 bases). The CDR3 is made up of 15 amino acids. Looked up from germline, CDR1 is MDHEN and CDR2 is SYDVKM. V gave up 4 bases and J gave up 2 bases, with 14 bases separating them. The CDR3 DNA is TGTGCCAGCAGTTCCCACCTCGGGAGACAAGAGACCCAGTACTTC. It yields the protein CASSSHLGRQETQYF.

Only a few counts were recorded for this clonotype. The CDR3 DNA follows: TGCGCCAGCAGCCAACCGCTCCAGGGAATCCAAGAGACCCAGTACTTC. Translating gives CASSQPLQGIQETQYF. The rearrangement joins TRBV4-1 to TRBJ2-5; D perhaps matches TRBD1 (5 bases). The CDR3 runs to 16 residues. The germline V gene has CDR1 MGHRA and CDR2 YSYEKL. Deletions cut 2 bases from V and 1 base from J, with 14 bases between.

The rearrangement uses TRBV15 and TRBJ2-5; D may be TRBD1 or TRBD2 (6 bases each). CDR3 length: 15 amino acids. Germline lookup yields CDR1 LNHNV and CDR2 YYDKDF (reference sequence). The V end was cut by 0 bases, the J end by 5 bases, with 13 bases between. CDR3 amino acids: CATSRDPGAGETQYF. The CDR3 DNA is TGTGCCACCAGCAGAGATCCGGGGGCGGGCGAGACCCAGTACTTC. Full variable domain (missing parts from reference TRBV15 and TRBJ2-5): DAMVIQNPRYQVTQFGKPVTLSCSQTLNHNVMYWYQQKSSQAPKLLFHYYDKDFNNEADTPDNFQSRRPNTSFCFLDIRSPGLGDTAMYLCATSRDPGAGETQYFGPGTRLLVL.